This T cell receptor beta chain emerged from a study of cytomegalovirus exposure and HLA in healthy donors. Background on the study: Among the approximately 400 genotyped donors, 81% were placed in the Caucasian-associated ancestry cluster. Findings and caveats of the study: Later on, an analysis tied 15,000 to 20,000 TCR beta sequences to HLA alleles at 0.05 false discovery rate. A later analysis reportedly found that, within productive TCRs, an Asian-associated ancestry cluster had fewer N-insertions than the mean observed across the 666 donors. Per a later analysis, HLA-associated TCR beta chains showed more clonal expansion than other, equally common TCR beta chains.

Germline V lookup: CDR1 SNHLY, CDR2 FYNNEI. There are 15 residues in the CDR3. Trimming at V came to 5 bases and at J to 7 bases, leaving 6 bases not matched to a gene. This clone was recorded a few times. Its antigen is not known. In the PCR, 60 Vbeta and 13 Jbeta primers were used. Profiling relied on immunoSEQ multiplex PCR, and the TCRdb table lists in-frame clones only, not all of them. Among around 150,000 clones listed, around 79% were seen once. This clonotype was obtained from a male donor in good health and CMV-seronegative. This sequence joins TRBV2 and TRBJ2-2; TRBD2 aligns across 11 bases. Sequences were obtained from PBMCs. The CDR3 sequence: CASSLAGGPGGELFF. The CDR3 nucleotides are TGTGCCAGCAGTTTAGCGGGAGGGCCGGGCGGGGAGCTGTTTTTT.